The 9 T cell receptor beta chains reported below all come from one sample, sequenced in a study of cytomegalovirus exposure and HLA in healthy donors. The PCR was carried out with 60 Vbeta primers and 13 Jbeta primers. This table comes from immunoSEQ multiplex PCR, and its TCRdb copy is limited to in-frame clones, with some not included. The sample lists about 82,000 clones, approximately 69% seen once, with approximately 20% in the top ten. Sequencing was carried out using PBMCs. The receptors shown here come from a man younger than 40 in good health and CMV-seropositive.

The V gene is TRBV10-3, the J gene TRBJ1-3; 8 positions agree with TRBD1. V lost 3 bases to trimming and J lost 1 base; unmatched junction nucleotides: 5. The CDR3 runs to 16 residues. Per the germline V gene, CDR1 is ENHRY and CDR2 is SYGVKD. This chain's CDR3 is CAISERTGNSGNTIYF. DNA for the CDR3: TGTGCCATCAGTGAAAGGACAGGGAATTCTGGAAACACCATATATTTT.

The chain uses TRBV6-6 and TRBJ2-4; 8 bases are shared with TRBD2. The CDR3 runs 15 residues. V lost 7 bases to trimming and J lost 9 bases; unmatched junction nucleotides: 14. The germline V gene has CDR1 MNHNY and CDR2 SVGAGI (reference sequence). CDR3 bases: TGTGCCAGCATTTCGGGGGGGGAGGGCCTGGGCATTCAGTACTTC. Its translation is CASISGGEGLGIQYF.

The rearrangement uses TRBV11-3 and TRBJ2-1; D is perhaps TRBD2 (6 bases). Trimming left V 4 bases short and J 0 bases short, with 7 bases between. Germline V CDR1 and CDR2: SGHNT, YENEEA. CDR3 length: 14 amino acids. The CDR3 here is CASSSGSSYNEQFF. CDR3 in DNA: TGTGCCAGCAGCTCCGGGAGCTCCTACAATGAGCAGTTCTTC. The variable domain in full, completed from reference TRBV11-3 and TRBJ2-1, reads EAGVVQSPRYKIIEKKQPVAFWCNPISGHNTLYWYLQNLGQGPELLIRYENEEAVDDSQLPKDRFSAERLKGVDSTLKIQPAELGDSAVYLCASSSGSSYNEQFFGPGTRLTVL.

The chain is built from TRBV5-5 and TRBJ2-3, with D maybe TRBD1 (5 bases). In germline, CDR1 is SGHKS, CDR2 YYEKEE (reference sequence). This CDR3 comprises 13 residues. V lost 7 bases and J lost 1, with 10 bases in between. CDR3 region: CASVRGGTDTQYF. Here the CDR3 DNA reads TGTGCCAGCGTAAGGGGTGGCACAGATACGCAGTATTTT.

This clone was seen more than once but under ten times. The V call is TRBV6-6, the J call TRBJ2-7; D not certain. V lost 0 bases, J lost 4 bases, and 4 bases lay in between. Germline CDR1 reads MNHNY; CDR2 reads SVGAGI (reference sequence). The CDR3 spans 12 residues. The CDR3 DNA sequence: TGTGCCAGCAGTTACTCGAGGTACGAGCAGTACTTC. It codes for CASSYSRYEQYF.

The table lists this clone with a count of one. This chain links TRBV10-3 with TRBJ1-1, with D possibly matching TRBD1 (6 bases). The CDR3 has 14 residues. Germline CDR1 is ENHRY and CDR2 is SYGVKD. The V gene lost 4 bases and the J gene lost 5 bases, with 14 bases spanning the gap. The CDR3 protein is CAISVGGARTEAFF. CDR3 coding DNA: TGTGCCATCAGTGTAGGGGGGGCGAGGACTGAAGCTTTCTTT.

The J gene is TRBJ2-2, the V gene TRBV6-5; 9 bases map to TRBD1. CDR1 is MNHEY and CDR2 is SVGAGI in the germline V gene. Unmatched junction bases numbered 7, after V lost 8 bases and J lost 3 bases. The CDR3 totals 15 residues. The CDR3 protein is CASGTGQGYTGELFF. The CDR3 region has the DNA TGTGCCAGCGGCACGGGACAGGGTTACACCGGGGAGCTGTTTTTT.

The chain uses TRBV9 and TRBJ2-3; D may be TRBD1 (5 bases). This CDR3 contains 15 residues. In germline, CDR1 is SGDLS, CDR2 YYNGEE. V shed 0 bases and J shed 5 bases, with 13 bases lying between them. CDR3 bases: TGTGCCAGCAGCGTAGGAATAGGGGCTAAAGATACGCAGTATTTT. This sequence encodes CASSVGIGAKDTQYF.

The chain combines TRBV28 with TRBJ1-1; D remains unclear. Per germline, CDR1 MDHEN and CDR2 SYDVKM. Trimming removed 9 bases from V and 3 bases from J, with 11 bases in between. CDR3 length: 12 amino acids. The CDR3 is CASAGGYTEAFF. The CDR3 nucleotides read TGTGCCAGTGCCGGCGGGTACACTGAAGCTTTCTTT.